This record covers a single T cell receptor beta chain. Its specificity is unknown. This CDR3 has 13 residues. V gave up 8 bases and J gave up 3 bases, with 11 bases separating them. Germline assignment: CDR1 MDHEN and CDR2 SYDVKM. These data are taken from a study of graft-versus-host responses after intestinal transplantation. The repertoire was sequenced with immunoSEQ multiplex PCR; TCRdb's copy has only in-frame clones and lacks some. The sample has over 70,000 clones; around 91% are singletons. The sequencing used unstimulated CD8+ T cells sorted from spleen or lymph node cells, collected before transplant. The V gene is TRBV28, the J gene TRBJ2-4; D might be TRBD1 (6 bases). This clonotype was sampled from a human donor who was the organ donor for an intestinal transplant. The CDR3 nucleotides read TGTGCCAGCCATGGGGACAACAAAAACATTCAGTACTTC. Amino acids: CASHGDNKNIQYF.